These T cell receptor beta chains were read from a single sample in a study of blood T cell repertoires in COVID-19. Assay: immunoSEQ multiplex PCR; the TCRdb copy retains only in-frame clones and omits some. The table records under 200,000 clones, about 85% of them present only once. What was sequenced was peripheral blood. The receptors shown here come from a woman of 80 years or more with acute or convalescent COVID-19. Both conserved end residues are trimmed from each CDR3.

TRBV5-1 ASSHGQVSSYEQY
TRBV7-8 ASMPRGTEAF
TRBV5-1 ASSSGQENQPQH
TRBV7-9 ASSLVAYNSPLH
TRBV2 ASSIIAGGREQF
TRBV29-1 SGWEGGEKLF
TRBV6-5 ASSKTSGGLKQF
TRBV11-2 ASSRPREGTYEQY
TRBV7-2 ASSLEGTLPYNEQF
TRBV19 ATRTGGLPETQY
TRBV7-2 ASSPSGTNYEQY
TRBV5-1 ASSLDLGANEQF
TRBV5-4 ASSKNSGLNQETQY
TRBV4-1 ASSQDRAGIYNEQF
TRBV11-2 ASRPYRGQQGGYT
TRBV7-2 ASSTGGNEKLF
TRBV9 ASNRPGTDYGYT
TRBV2 ASTLGPGQQETQY
TRBV5-1 ASSLRRNYGYT
TRBV11-3 ASSLGTGAQNEQF
TRBV5-8 ASSLEGVSALGETQY
TRBV19 ASRLTGGNEQF
TRBV18 ASSPLGRQNTEAF
TRBV10-1 ASMEGSSAPYNEQF
TRBV3-1/TRBV3-2 ASSQDYTGAYEQY
TRBV18 ASSPPGMTNTEAF
TRBV5-4 ASRMDRDAADTQY
TRBV7-2 ASSPRGGDPQY
TRBV9 ASSGGPGQANEKLF
TRBV7-6 ASSPQTAPNEKLF
TRBV7-2 ASSPGDQPQH
TRBV5-1 ASSLTGGNQPQH
TRBV5-6 ASSRIAVYNEQF
TRBV6-5 ASSRSTVRYEKLF
TRBV13 ASSPGLGPHEQF
TRBV2 ASSALGQFVSYNEQF
TRBV27 ASSFLRTGGMGTYEQY
TRBV7-9 ASSLEGGAGGVYEQY
TRBV7-2 ASSVRDRSTDTQY
TRBV5-1 ASSLEGQGGPVNYGYT
TRBV6-1 ASSEARSRNSPLH
TRBV27 ASSPGQGASPLH
TRBV4-2 ASSTSGTSGGGGQETQY
TRBV6-5 ASSATETRNQPQH
TRBV15 ATSGMDSSSYEQY
TRBV3-1/TRBV3-2 ASSLGQIVNYGYT
TRBV7-2 ASCQEGSWYGYT
TRBV6-4 ASSDSGARVVF
TRBV29-1 SVASGYT
TRBV11-2 ASSYPGLALKADEQF
TRBV6-5 ASRPDRGSGQPQH
TRBV6-5 ASSGHNYGYT
TRBV21-1 ASSNRRPQEGLAGELF
TRBV5-4 ASSFRQDRVNEQF
TRBV2 ASGQGGYT